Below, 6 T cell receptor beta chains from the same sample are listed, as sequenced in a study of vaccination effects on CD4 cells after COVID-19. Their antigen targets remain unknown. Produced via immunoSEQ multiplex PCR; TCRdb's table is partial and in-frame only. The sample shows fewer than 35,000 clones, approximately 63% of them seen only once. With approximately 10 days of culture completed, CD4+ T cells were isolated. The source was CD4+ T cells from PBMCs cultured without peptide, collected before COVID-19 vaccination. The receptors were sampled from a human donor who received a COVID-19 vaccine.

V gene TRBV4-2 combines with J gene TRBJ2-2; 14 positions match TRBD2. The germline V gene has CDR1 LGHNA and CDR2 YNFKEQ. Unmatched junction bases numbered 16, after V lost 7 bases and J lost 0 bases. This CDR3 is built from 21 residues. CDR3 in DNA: TGTGCCAGCACCAACCACCGGCCAGGACTAGCGGGGGGCGCGAACACCGGGGAGCTGTTTTTT. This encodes CASTNHRPGLAGGANTGELFF.

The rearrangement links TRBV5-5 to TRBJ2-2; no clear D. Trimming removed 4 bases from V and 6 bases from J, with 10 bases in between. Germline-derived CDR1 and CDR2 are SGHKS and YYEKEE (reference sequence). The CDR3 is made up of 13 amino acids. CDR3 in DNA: TGTGCCAGCAGCCAGATCGTGTCCGGGGAGCTGTTTTTT. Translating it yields CASSQIVSGELFF.

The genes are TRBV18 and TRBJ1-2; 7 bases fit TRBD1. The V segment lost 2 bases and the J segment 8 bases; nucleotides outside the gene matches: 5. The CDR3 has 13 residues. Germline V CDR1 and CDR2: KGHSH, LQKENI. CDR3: CASSPRGLGGYTF. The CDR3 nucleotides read TGTGCCAGCTCACCAAGGGGGCTGGGCGGCTACACCTTC.

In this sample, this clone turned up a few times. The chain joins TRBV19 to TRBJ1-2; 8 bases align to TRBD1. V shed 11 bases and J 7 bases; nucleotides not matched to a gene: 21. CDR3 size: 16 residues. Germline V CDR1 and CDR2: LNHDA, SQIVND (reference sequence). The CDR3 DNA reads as TGTGCCGTTAAGGGACAGGCCGACTTTTGGAGGAGTGGCTACACCTTC. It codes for CAVKGQADFWRSGYTF.

CDR3 loop: CATGISRGEYEQYF. In DNA form, the CDR3 reads TGTGCCACCGGGATTAGTCGGGGAGAATACGAGCAGTACTTC. The chain is built from TRBV21-1 and TRBJ2-7; the table's D gene call, TRBD2, was not cross checked with the DNA. TRBV21-1 is a known pseudogene. The CDR3 spans 14 residues.

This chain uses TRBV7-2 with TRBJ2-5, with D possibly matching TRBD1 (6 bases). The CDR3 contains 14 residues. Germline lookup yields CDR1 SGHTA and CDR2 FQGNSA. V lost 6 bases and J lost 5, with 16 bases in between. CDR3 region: CASSRGGFGETQYF. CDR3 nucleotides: TGTGCCAGCAGTCGAGGGGGATTTGGGGAGACCCAGTACTTC.